The present TCR beta chain was sequenced within a study of monozygotic twins with inflammatory bowel disease. Study outcomes and limitations: For IBD patients, clonotypes shared with others were fewer than for healthy twins, especially with disease activity. Patient repertoires may carry noise from differing immunosuppressive treatments.

cDNA for each sample came from eight separate reactions. TCRdb reprocessed the 5' RACE reads and keeps a single row for each CDR3 protein, giving no DNA. This sample's clone table lists a few hundred thousand distinct CDR3 sequences. The CDR3 is 14 residues long. The germline V gene has CDR1 LNHDA and CDR2 SQIVND (reference sequence). Details on this clonotype: Its antigen is unidentified.

Material: blood. The chain has TRBV19 and TRBJ1-1. The TCR comes from a human donor with ulcerative colitis or Crohn's disease, or a healthy co-twin of an affected twin (not recorded which). CDR3 in amino acids: CASSMNSFSGEAFF.